The 32 T cell receptor beta chains given below trace back to one sample, sequenced in a study of blood T cell repertoires in COVID-19. The method was immunoSEQ multiplex PCR; TCRdb's version includes in-frame clones alone and lacks a portion of them. The sample carries about 120,000 clones, over 70% recorded once. The sequencing input was peripheral blood. The origin of the receptors is a man aged 65-85 years with acute or convalescent COVID-19.

V and J are TRBV11-3 and TRBJ2-3, with 7 positions matching TRBD1. Germline loops: CDR1 SGHNT, CDR2 YENEEA. V lost 1 base and J lost 3; bases outside the gene matches: 4. This CDR3 is 15 amino acids long. The CDR3 here is CASSLGSGGTDTQYF. In nucleotides, the CDR3 is TGTGCCAGCAGCTTAGGATCAGGGGGTACAGATACGCAGTATTTT. The variable domain in full, completed from reference TRBV11-3 and TRBJ2-3, reads EAGVVQSPRYKIIEKKQPVAFWCNPISGHNTLYWYLQNLGQGPELLIRYENEEAVDDSQLPKDRFSAERLKGVDSTLKIQPAELGDSAVYLCASSLGSGGTDTQYFGPGTRLTVL.

The V call is TRBV4-2, the J call TRBJ2-7; D not resolved. The length of the CDR3 is 14 residues. Trimming took 1 base from V and 1 from J, leaving 8 bases between them. Germline V gene data show CDR1 as LGHNA and CDR2 as YNFKEQ. The DNA for the CDR3 is TGTGCCAGCAGCCAAGTGTTCGGGTCCTACGAGCAGTACTTC. Residues: CASSQVFGSYEQYF.

The chain joins TRBV11-3 to TRBJ1-5; D is undetermined. The V end lost 5 bases, the J end lost 2 bases, and 19 bases lay between the germline ends. From germline, CDR1 is SGHNT and CDR2 YENEEA. The CDR3 has 17 amino acids. CDR3 protein: CASSPVSLRSGNQPQHF. The CDR3 DNA follows: TGTGCCAGCAGCCCGGTTTCCCTACGGTCGGGCAATCAGCCCCAGCATTTT. Based on the CDR3 plus reference TRBV11-3 and TRBJ1-5, the full variable domain is EAGVVQSPRYKIIEKKQPVAFWCNPISGHNTLYWYLQNLGQGPELLIRYENEEAVDDSQLPKDRFSAERLKGVDSTLKIQPAELGDSAVYLCASSPVSLRSGNQPQHFGDGTRLSIL.

In this sample, this clone turned up once. The chain employs TRBV3-1 (or the pseudogene TRBV3-2) and TRBJ2-1; the match to TRBD2 covers 11 bases. CDR3 length equals 19 residues. The J segment lost 6 bases and the V segment lost 0 bases, leaving 13 bases of the junction unmatched. Germline lookup yields CDR1 LGHDT and CDR2 YNNKEL (reference sequence). Written as DNA, the CDR3 is TGTGCCAGCAGCCAAGAGCAAAGGACTAGCGGGTGGACAAGCAATGAGCAGTTCTTC. Encoded protein: CASSQEQRTSGWTSNEQFF.

This clone was seen a handful of times. This chain links TRBV4-1 with TRBJ1-4, with 10 bases matching TRBD1. This CDR3 region has 16 residues. From germline, CDR1 is MGHRA and CDR2 YSYEKL. Trimming at V came to 1 base and at J to 8 bases, leaving 7 bases not matched to a gene. The CDR3 nucleotides are TGCGCCAGCAGCCAAGCGACCGGGACAGGGGACGAAAAACTGTTTTTT. This translates into CASSQATGTGDEKLFF.

The chain combines TRBV2 with TRBJ1-5; maybe TRBD1 (5 bases). CDR3 length: 12 residues. Between the trimmed V and J ends, which lost 7 bases and 9 bases, there was a span of 13 bases. CDR1 and CDR2 from the germline V gene are SNHLY and FYNNEI. The CDR3 DNA sequence: TGTGCCAGCAAAAGGGGCGGATGGCCCCAGCATTTT. Translation: CASKRGGWPQHF.

The rearrangement joins TRBV5-6 to TRBJ2-1; 12 bases align to TRBD2. The length of the CDR3 is 17 residues. In germline, CDR1 is SGHDT, CDR2 YYEEEE. The ends lost 2 bases at V and 5 bases at J; junction bases unmatched: 8. The DNA of the CDR3 is TGTGCCAGCAGCTTTAGACTAGCGGGGGACACGAACAATGAGCAGTTCTTC. The encoded protein is CASSFRLAGDTNNEQFF.

V usage is TRBV6-4 and J usage is TRBJ2-1; D may be TRBD2 (6 bases). Germline values: CDR1 MRHNA, CDR2 SNTAGT. CDR3 length: 15 amino acids. Deletions cut 2 bases from V and 4 bases from J, with 12 bases between. For the CDR3, the DNA is TGTGCCAGCAGTGACCGGCAGCGGGCGTACAATGAGCAGTTCTTC. It codes for CASSDRQRAYNEQFF.

The sample holds a few counts of this clone. The V call is TRBV29-1, the J call TRBJ1-3; 8 bases line up with TRBD1. Germline-derived CDR1 and CDR2 are SQVTM and ANQGSEA. This CDR3 is 13 amino acids long. V trimming: 7 bases; J trimming: 2 bases; junction bases outside the gene matches: 4. The chain's CDR3 is CSAQGQAGNTIYF. The CDR3 nucleotides read TGCAGCGCGCAGGGACAGGCTGGAAACACCATATATTTT.

V is TRBV30 and J is TRBJ2-2; D perhaps matches TRBD1 (5 bases). With 3 bases removed from V and 6 bases from J, the gap between germline ends came to 11 bases. CDR3 length equals 13 residues. The germline V gene has CDR1 GTSNPN and CDR2 SVGIG (reference sequence). CDR3 loop: CAWSRDLAGELFF. Here the CDR3 DNA reads TGTGCCTGGAGCAGGGATCTTGCCGGGGAGCTGTTTTTT. Full variable domain (rest looked up from reference TRBV30 and TRBJ2-2): SQTIHQWPATLVQPVGSPLSLECTVEGTSNPNLYWYRQAAGRGLQLLFYSVGIGQISSEVPQNLSASRPQDRQFILSSKKLLLSDSGFYLCAWSRDLAGELFFGEGSRLTVL.

V usage is TRBV7-3 and J usage is TRBJ1-2; 8 positions match TRBD1. Germline CDR1 SGHTA, CDR2 FQGTGA. V shed 2 bases, J shed 6 bases, and the junction held 2 bases outside the gene matches. This CDR3 is 13 amino acids long. CDR3 region: CASSLGQGDGYTF. The CDR3 nucleotides are TGTGCCAGCAGCTTAGGACAGGGTGATGGCTACACCTTC.

This clone was detected once. V is TRBV6-6 and J is TRBJ1-1, with D hard to call. The CDR3 is 12 residues long. V dropped 2 bases and J dropped 5 bases, with 6 bases sitting between them. In germline, CDR1 is MNHNY, CDR2 SVGAGI (reference sequence). CDR3 sequence (DNA): TGTGCCAGCAGTTACCAGGTTACTGAAGCTTTCTTT. Translating it yields CASSYQVTEAFF.

V is TRBV3-1 (or the pseudogene TRBV3-2) and J is TRBJ2-5; a possible D gene is TRBD2 (6 bases). Germline CDR1 is LGHDT and CDR2 is YNNKEL (reference sequence). The CDR3 length is 17 residues. V lost 2 bases and J 1 base, leaving 17 bases between the germline ends. The CDR3 region is CASSQLGLRASQETQYF. In DNA, the CDR3 is TGTGCCAGCAGCCAACTAGGACTACGGGCCTCCCAAGAGACCCAGTACTTC.

To note about this clone: The same CDR3 arises from other DNA sequences in this sample as well. This chain links TRBV14 with TRBJ1-2; possible D gene TRBD1, 6 bases. CDR3 size: 14 residues. In germline, CDR1 is SGHDN, CDR2 FVKESK. Trimming took off 1 base at V and 2 bases at J, with 8 bases between the two ends. The CDR3 DNA reads as TGTGCCAGCAGCCAAGCCAGGGGCAACTATGGCTACACCTTC. It specifies CASSQARGNYGYTF.

There are a few counts of this clone. Other DNA variants within this sample encode the same CDR3. The chain is built from TRBV5-1 and TRBJ2-1; 7 bases are shared with TRBD1. The junction had 0 bases not matched to a gene; V was cut back by 0 bases and J by 6 bases. The CDR3 loop spans 13 amino acids. Germline CDR1 SGHRS, CDR2 YFSETQ. The CDR3 DNA reads as TGCGCCAGCAGCTTGGCAGGGGGCAATGAGCAGTTCTTC. Its translation: CASSLAGGNEQFF.

This chain uses TRBV5-4 with TRBJ2-5; TRBD1 agrees at 7 bases. V dropped 3 bases and J dropped 3; count of bases not matched to a gene: 11. The germline V gene has CDR1 SGHNT and CDR2 YYREEE (reference sequence). The CDR3 extends over 16 amino acids. The CDR3 DNA reads as TGTGCCAGCAGCTCGGGACAGAGCCGCTCAAAAGAGACCCAGTACTTC. It encodes CASSSGQSRSKETQYF.

J is TRBJ1-6 and V is TRBV6-5, with 9 bases matching TRBD1. Germline CDR1 is MNHEY and CDR2 is SVGAGI. V trimming: 6 bases; J trimming: 9 bases; junction bases outside the gene matches: 6. CDR3 length: 14 residues. The CDR3 bases are TGTGCCAGCAGGTCCCGGGACAGGGTTTCACCCCTCCACTTT. Amino acid sequence: CASRSRDRVSPLHF.

V and J are TRBV5-1 and TRBJ1-4; possibly TRBD1 for D (6 bases). The CDR3 has 14 residues. The ends were cut back, 6 bases at V and 12 bases at J, with 21 bases in the middle. The V gene's germline CDR1 is SGHRS and CDR2 YFSETQ. The CDR3 nucleotides are TGCGCCAGCAACCAGATCGGTCAAGGGGGAGAACTGTTTTTT. Translated, it gives CASNQIGQGGELFF.

The J gene is TRBJ1-5, the V gene TRBV10-3; D remains ambiguous. Germline-derived CDR1 and CDR2 are ENHRY and SYGVKD. CDR3 size: 15 residues. The ends were cut back, 3 bases at V and 6 bases at J, with 15 bases in the middle. As DNA, the CDR3 is TGTGCCATCAGTGAATTATCAGGAGCGGCTCAGCCCCAGCATTTT. Amino acid sequence: CAISELSGAAQPQHF.

The rearrangement uses TRBV3-1 (or the pseudogene TRBV3-2) and TRBJ2-6; no reliable D call. V was cut by 4 bases and J by 0 bases, with 7 bases left in between. CDR1 is LGHDT and CDR2 is YNNKEL in the germline V gene (reference sequence). This CDR3 comprises 15 residues. The CDR3 nucleotides are TGTGCCAGCAGCCCGGTCCACTCTGGGGCCAACGTCCTGACTTTC. This translates into CASSPVHSGANVLTF.

The chain joins TRBV25-1 to TRBJ1-1; 8 bases agree with TRBD1. This CDR3 is built from 14 residues. The ends lost 7 bases at V and 1 base at J; junction bases unmatched: 5. The germline V gene encodes CDR1 MGHDK and CDR2 SYGVNS. This chain's CDR3 is CASTRQGKNTEAFF. CDR3 bases: TGTGCCAGCACCCGACAGGGGAAGAACACTGAAGCTTTCTTT.

The chain recombines TRBV6-5 with TRBJ1-2; the D gene is possibly TRBD1 (5 bases). Germline lookup yields CDR1 MNHEY and CDR2 SVGAGI. The CDR3 loop spans 16 amino acids. V was clipped by 4 bases and J by 0 bases, with 15 bases between them. The DNA of the CDR3 is TGTGCCAGCAGTTCCCCAAGGGGCAGCTCTAACTATGGCTACACCTTC. It yields the protein CASSSPRGSSNYGYTF.

The rearrangement links TRBV6-5 to TRBJ1-5; 8 bases match TRBD1. The CDR3 loop spans 13 amino acids. The germline V gene has CDR1 MNHEY and CDR2 SVGAGI. Germline trimming cut 11 bases from V and 4 bases from J; bases unmatched to any gene: 7. The CDR3 loop reads CAGGQGSNQPQHF. The DNA for the CDR3 is TGTGCCGGAGGACAGGGATCGAATCAGCCCCAGCATTTT.

This clone is a singleton in its sample. The chain couples TRBV11-2 to TRBJ1-3; perhaps TRBD1 as D (5 bases). CDR1 and CDR2 (germline): SGHAT, FQNNGV. The length of the CDR3 is 15 residues. Trimming pared 5 bases from V and 0 bases from J, leaving 11 bases between. The CDR3 here is CASSPAGHSGNTIYF. CDR3 nucleotides: TGTGCCAGCAGCCCCGCAGGACACTCTGGAAACACCATATATTTT.

The CDR3 region has the DNA TGTGCCAGCAGTTTACTTGGGGACAGGGCCGAAAAACTGTTTTTT. It codes for CASSLLGDRAEKLFF. This chain links TRBV27 with TRBJ1-4; 9 bases match TRBD1. The CDR3 spans 15 residues. CDR1 MNHEY and CDR2 SMNVEV come from the germline V gene (reference sequence). With V trimmed by 2 bases and J by 8 bases, 6 bases remained unmatched.

The V and J genes are TRBV6-4 and TRBJ2-1, with 8 nucleotides matching TRBD1. The CDR3 spans 13 residues. CDR1 MRHNA and CDR2 SNTAGT come from the germline V gene. Trimming took 4 bases from V and 8 from J; bases not matched to a gene: 4. The CDR3 sequence is CASSAKDRDEQFF. The CDR3 DNA reads TGTGCCAGCAGTGCTAAGGACAGGGATGAGCAGTTCTTC.

This clone was counted a few times. This chain joins TRBV18 and TRBJ1-2; 8 nucleotides line up with TRBD1. V lost 0 bases, J lost 7 bases, and 4 bases stayed unmatched. Looked up from germline, CDR1 is KGHSH and CDR2 is LQKENI. This CDR3 is 14 amino acids long. CDR3 protein: CASSPPGQAVGYTF. The CDR3 region has the DNA TGTGCCAGCTCACCACCGGGACAGGCGGTTGGCTACACCTTC.

The V and J genes are TRBV7-3 and TRBJ2-7, with D maybe TRBD1 (5 bases). Germline CDR1 reads SGHTA; CDR2 reads FQGTGA. The CDR3 is 15 amino acids. The V gene lost 1 base and the J gene lost 2 bases, with 12 bases spanning the gap. The CDR3 DNA sequence: TGTGCCAGCAGCTTAAGGGGCAGGTCAACCTACGAGCAGTACTTC. It is translated as CASSLRGRSTYEQYF.

This clone was seen just once. The V and J genes are TRBV6-1 and TRBJ1-2; TRBD1 might be the D (5 bases). The CDR3 spans 13 residues. The germline V gene has CDR1 MNHNS and CDR2 SASEGT. With 3 bases removed from V and 4 bases from J, the gap between germline ends came to 9 bases. CDR3 coding DNA: TGTGCCAGCAGTGACAGGAGGGGCTATGGCTACACCTTC. Its protein product is CASSDRRGYGYTF.

This clone was detected once. CDR3 coding DNA: TGTGCCAGCAGCCCGGCGGGGCAGGGGGCACTTGAAGCTTTCTTT. It yields the protein CASSPAGQGALEAFF. The chain couples TRBV7-3 to TRBJ1-1; 8 bases map to TRBD1. This CDR3 region has 15 residues. The V gene end was trimmed by 5 bases and the J gene end by 7 bases; junction bases not matched to a gene: 12. The V gene's germline CDR1 is SGHTA and CDR2 FQGTGA. The whole variable domain, remainder taken from reference TRBV7-3 and TRBJ1-1, is GAGVSQTPSNKVTEKGKYVELRCDPISGHTALYWYRQSLGQGPEFLIYFQGTGAADDSGLPNDRFFAVRPEGSVSTLKIQRTERGDSAVYLCASSPAGQGALEAFFGQGTRLTVV.

V gene TRBV12-5 combines with J gene TRBJ1-1; D remains ambiguous. The CDR3 covers 15 residues. Germline CDR1 reads LGHNT; CDR2 reads FRNRAP. Trimming took off 2 bases at V and 1 base at J, with 11 bases between the two ends. CDR3 bases: TGTGCTAGTGGTTTGCGGGAGAACCCGAACACTGAAGCTTTCTTT. This translates into CASGLRENPNTEAFF.

This clone showed up just a few times. The chain employs TRBV9 and TRBJ1-5; no clear D gene. In germline, CDR1 is SGDLS, CDR2 YYNGEE. This CDR3 is built from 20 residues. V was shortened by 0 bases and J by 0 bases, with 22 bases between the two germline ends. CDR3 DNA sequence: TGTGCCAGCAGCGTAGTCCCCCGGCTACGCTGGGAGGATAGCAATCAGCCCCAGCATTTT. Protein product: CASSVVPRLRWEDSNQPQHF.